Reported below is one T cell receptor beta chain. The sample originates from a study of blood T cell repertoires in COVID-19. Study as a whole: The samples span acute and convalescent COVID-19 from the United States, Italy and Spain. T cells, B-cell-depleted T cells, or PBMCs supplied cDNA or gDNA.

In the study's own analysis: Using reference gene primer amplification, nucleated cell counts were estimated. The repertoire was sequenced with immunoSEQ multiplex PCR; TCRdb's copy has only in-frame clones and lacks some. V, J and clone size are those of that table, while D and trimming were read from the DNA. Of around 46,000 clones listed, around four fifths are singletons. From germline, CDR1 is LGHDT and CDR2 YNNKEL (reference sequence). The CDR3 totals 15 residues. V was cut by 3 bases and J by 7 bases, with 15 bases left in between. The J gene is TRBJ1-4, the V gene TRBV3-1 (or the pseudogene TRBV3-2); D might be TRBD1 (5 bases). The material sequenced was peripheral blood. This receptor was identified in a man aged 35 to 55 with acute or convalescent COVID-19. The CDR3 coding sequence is TGTGCCAGCAGCCACAAACGGGGGTCGGGTGAAAAACTGTTTTTT. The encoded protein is CASSHKRGSGEKLFF.